The subject of this entry is one T cell receptor beta chain. These data originate in a study of cytomegalovirus exposure and HLA in healthy donors. With 4 bases clipped from V and 4 bases from J, the junction kept 15 bases outside the gene matches. Germline V gene data show CDR1 as SGHTA and CDR2 as FQGNSA. The CDR3 sequence is 17 residues long. Primers included in the PCR were 60 Vbeta and 13 Jbeta primers. Sequenced by immunoSEQ multiplex PCR; TCRdb stores in-frame clones only, minus some. The table records around 58,000 clones, about 69% of them present only once. Specimen: PBMCs. The genes are TRBV7-2 and TRBJ1-1, with 7 bases aligning to TRBD1. This TCR was recovered from a man in his forties or fifties in good health and CMV-seropositive. The CDR3 loop reads CASSSGRGVRVSTEAFF. Written as DNA, the CDR3 is TGTGCCAGCAGCTCAGGCAGGGGGGTGAGGGTGAGCACTGAAGCTTTCTTT. The full variable domain, completed using reference TRBV7-2 and TRBJ1-1, is GAGVSQSPSNKVTEKGKDVELRCDPISGHTALYWYRQSLGQGLEFLIYFQGNSAPDKSGLPSDRFSAERTGGSVSTLTIQRTQQEDSAVYLCASSSGRGVRVSTEAFFGQGTRLTVV.